This T cell receptor (beta chain) was profiled in a study of T-cell memory formation after mild COVID-19. Study results and limitations: Pre-infection memory held some responding clones, suggesting pre-existing cross-reactive T cells responded. Proof of SARS-CoV-2 specificity was absent for the second-wave clones that crested on day 37. Largely, contracting CD4+ clones fell within CM and EM, and contracting CD8+ clones within EMRA.

This clonotype appeared many times. The target antigen is unknown. The CDR3 extends over 16 amino acids. V was clipped by 5 bases and J by 4 bases, with 20 bases between them. Germline V CDR1 and CDR2: DFQATT, SNEGSKA (reference sequence). TCRalpha and TCRbeta libraries used 5'RACE with constant-segment primers and UMIs. TCRdb re-called the 5' RACE reads with MiXCR, one entry per CDR3 protein. The data contain around 370,000 distinct CDR3 sequences, around 21% of them singletons. This rearrangement joins TRBV20-1 to TRBJ2-2; D is perhaps TRBD1 or TRBD2 (5 bases each). The specimen was PBMCs or a T cell subset sorted from them (not recorded which). This TCR was recovered from an adult woman who had mild COVID-19 (a few samples of this study predate the infection). Cell type and time point are not known. CDR3 sequence: CSAAKGTGPGTGELFF. The CDR3 DNA sequence: TGCAGTGCTGCAAAAGGGACGGGCCCGGGCACCGGGGAGCTGTTTTTT.